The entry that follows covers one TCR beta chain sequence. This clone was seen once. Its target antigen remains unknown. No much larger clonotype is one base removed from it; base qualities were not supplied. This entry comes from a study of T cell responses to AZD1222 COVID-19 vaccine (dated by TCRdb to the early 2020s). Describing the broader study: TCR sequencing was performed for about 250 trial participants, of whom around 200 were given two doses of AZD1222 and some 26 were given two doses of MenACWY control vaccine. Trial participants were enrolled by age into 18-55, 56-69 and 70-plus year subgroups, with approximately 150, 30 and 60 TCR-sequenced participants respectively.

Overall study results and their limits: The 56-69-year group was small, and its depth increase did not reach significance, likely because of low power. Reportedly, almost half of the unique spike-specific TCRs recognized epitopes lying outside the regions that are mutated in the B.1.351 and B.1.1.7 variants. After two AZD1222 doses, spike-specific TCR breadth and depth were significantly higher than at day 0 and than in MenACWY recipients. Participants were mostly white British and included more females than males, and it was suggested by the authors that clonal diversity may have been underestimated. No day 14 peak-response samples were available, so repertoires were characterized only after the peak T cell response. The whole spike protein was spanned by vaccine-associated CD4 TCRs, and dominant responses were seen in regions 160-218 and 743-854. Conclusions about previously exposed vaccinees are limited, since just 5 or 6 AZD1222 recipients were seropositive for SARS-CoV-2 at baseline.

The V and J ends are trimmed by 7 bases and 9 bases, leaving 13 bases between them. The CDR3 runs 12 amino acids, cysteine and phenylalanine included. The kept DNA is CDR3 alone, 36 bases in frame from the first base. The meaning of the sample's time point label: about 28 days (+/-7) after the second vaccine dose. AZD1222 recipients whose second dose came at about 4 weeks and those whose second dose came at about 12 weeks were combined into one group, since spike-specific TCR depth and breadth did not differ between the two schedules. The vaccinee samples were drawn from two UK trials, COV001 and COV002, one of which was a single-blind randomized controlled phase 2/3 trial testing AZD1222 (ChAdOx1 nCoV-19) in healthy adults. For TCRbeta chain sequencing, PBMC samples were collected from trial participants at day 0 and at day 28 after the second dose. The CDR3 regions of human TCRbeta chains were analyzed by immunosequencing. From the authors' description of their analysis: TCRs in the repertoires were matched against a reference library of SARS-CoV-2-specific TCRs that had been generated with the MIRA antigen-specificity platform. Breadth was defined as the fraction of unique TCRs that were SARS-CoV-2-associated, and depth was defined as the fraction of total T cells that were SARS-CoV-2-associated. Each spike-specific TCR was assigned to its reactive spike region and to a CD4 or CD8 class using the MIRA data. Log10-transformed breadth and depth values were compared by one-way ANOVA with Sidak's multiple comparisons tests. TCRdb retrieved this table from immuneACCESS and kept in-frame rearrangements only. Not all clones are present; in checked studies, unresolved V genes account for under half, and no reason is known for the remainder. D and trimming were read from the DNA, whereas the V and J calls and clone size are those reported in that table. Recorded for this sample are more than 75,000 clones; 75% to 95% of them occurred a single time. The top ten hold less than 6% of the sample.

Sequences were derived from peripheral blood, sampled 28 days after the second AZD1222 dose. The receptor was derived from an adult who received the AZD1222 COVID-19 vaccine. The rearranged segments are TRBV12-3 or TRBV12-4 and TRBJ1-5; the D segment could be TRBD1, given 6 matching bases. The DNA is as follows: TGTGCCAGCAACGAGGACAGACGGCCCCAGCATTTT. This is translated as CASNEDRRPQHF.